This record looks at one TCR beta chain sequence and its context. This record belongs to a study of response to subunit inactivated influenza vaccine. TCRdb re-called the RT-PCR reads through MiXCR, storing one row per CDR3 protein. This table holds more than 500,000 distinct CDR3 sequences, around 11% found once. This CDR3 is 15 amino acids long. V shed 6 bases and J shed 2 bases, with 16 bases lying between them. These same data were also listed under a study on T cells expressing NK-cell markers. That paper notes: For TCR beta, cDNA was produced by 5'RACE template switching with UMIs. In several donors, dominant clonotypes made up about 25-60.1% of CD3+CD56-NKG2C+ cells.

The chain joins TRBV12-3 or TRBV12-4 to TRBJ2-5; D may be TRBD1 (6 bases). This clonotype was sampled from a man in his forties or fifties who received an inactivated influenza vaccine. The sample here was PBMCs from blood, taken on the day of vaccination. CDR3 protein: CASSRLDSLQETQYF. The CDR3 DNA is TGTGCCAGCAGCAGACTGGACAGCCTTCAAGAGACCCAGTACTTC.